Detailed here is one TCR beta chain. This clonotype was recorded many times. The antigen this receptor binds is unknown. No quality values exist for individual bases; no much larger clone is one base distant. Library preparation employed multiplex PCR. TCRdb shows the sequencer as Illumina HiSeq 4000. TCR beta libraries were built with iRepertoire HTBI primers and Arm-PCR amplification of CDR3 regions. Gel purification was performed on PCR products prior to sequencing. The source study handled its data this way. Gene usage analysis of CDR3 amino acid clonotypes used the approximately 56 TRBV and some 15 TRBJ segments found across samples. Filtered high-quality paired reads were merged into contigs using COPE and FqMerger. BLAST was used to align contigs to IMGT TRBV, TRBD and TRBJ reference genes, with CDR3 defined following IMGT. Highly expanded clones were defined as clonotypes with a frequency above 0.1%. Shannon entropy served as the measure of repertoire diversity, while the Gini coefficient captured V-J evenness. A clonotype was considered public if more than one individual shared it. TCRdb's own reprocessing of the public reads used fastp at Q25 and MiXCR and kept productive beta chains. For every CDR3 protein sequence, its rows merge into one entry that carries the most common genes and DNA. V and J calls and clone size were set by TCRdb, not the authors. The sample table shows about 470,000 distinct CDR3 sequences, and less than 25% are seen once. The top ten clones comprise 7.8% of the sample.

This sample is part of a study of regulatory T cells in long-lasting Graves disease (dated by TCRdb to 2020 to 2023). Study-wide context: To count as having persistent Graves' disease, a patient had to have received antithyroid drug treatment for over 5 years with TSH receptor autoantibodies remaining persistently positive. Patients with persistent Graves' disease were compared with patients with newly diagnosed Graves' disease using TCR sequencing and RNA sequencing of peripheral blood. The study was registered as a clinical trial and conducted in China. A total of approximately 35 samples underwent TCR sequencing: about 13 from persistent and around 20 from newly diagnosed Graves' disease patients. On average, persistent Graves' disease patients in the clinical cohort had been on antithyroid drugs for roughly 11 years.

Explained via the paper, the time point label denotes: persistent/refractory GD, antithyroid drugs over 5 years with positive TRAb. For both TCR sequencing and RNA sequencing, RNA was extracted from PBMCs using TRIzol. Graves' disease was diagnosed according to American Thyroid Association guidelines. The patients came from an endocrinology department in Xi'an, China. Each patient gave 8.5 to 9.5 milliliters of peripheral blood, collected in an EDTA anticoagulant tube. PBMCs were isolated by Ficoll Paque Plus density gradient separation without further T cell sorting. RNA quality was checked with an Agilent 2100 Bioanalyzer and agarose gel, and concentration with a NanoDrop 2000. Summary of the overall study and its limitations: Persistent patients shared more public clonotypes among themselves (around 2,800) than newly diagnosed patients did (approximately 970). The study examined only peripheral blood because the primary lesion, thyroid tissue, could not be accessed. Persistent disease showed preferential use of TRBV28, TRBJ1-2 and TRBJ2-5, whereas newly diagnosed disease favored TRBV20-1 and TRBJ2-1. The small sample size was acknowledged by the authors as a limitation that may reduce accuracy. Persistent Graves' disease patients showed lower TCR Shannon entropy and fewer highly expanded clones than newly diagnosed patients, suggesting clonal expansion. Sequencing and analysis were restricted to the TCR beta chain.

Taken from cysteine to phenylalanine, the CDR3 has 13 residues. Only CDR3 DNA is held: 39 bases, read in frame from base 1. CDR1 and CDR2, looked up from the germline V gene, are SGHRS and YFSETQ. At the junction V is shortened by 0 bases and J by 6 bases, with 9 bases in between. The chain couples TRBV5-1 to TRBJ1-1; the D gene cannot be resolved reliably. This TCR was sampled from a female donor with Graves disease. This sample comprised peripheral blood mononuclear cells (PBMCs), obtained when the disease was refractory, from a patient treated with antithyroid drugs. CDR3 reads: CASSLENRAEAFF. The nucleotide sequence is TGCGCCAGCAGCTTGGAAAATCGGGCTGAAGCTTTCTTT.